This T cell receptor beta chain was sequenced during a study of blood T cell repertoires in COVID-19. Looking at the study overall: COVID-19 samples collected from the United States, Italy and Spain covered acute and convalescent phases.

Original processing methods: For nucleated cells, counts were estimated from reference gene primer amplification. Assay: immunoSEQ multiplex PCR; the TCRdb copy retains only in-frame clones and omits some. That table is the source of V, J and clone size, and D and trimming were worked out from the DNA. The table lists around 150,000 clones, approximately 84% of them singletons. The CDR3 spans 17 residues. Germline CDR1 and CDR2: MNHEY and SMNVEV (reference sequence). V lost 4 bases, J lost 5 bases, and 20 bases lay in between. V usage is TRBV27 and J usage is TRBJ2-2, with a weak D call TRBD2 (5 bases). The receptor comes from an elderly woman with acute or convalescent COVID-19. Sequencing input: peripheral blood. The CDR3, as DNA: TGTGCCAGCAGTTCCCCGTGGAGGCTTACGGGGACCGGGGAGCTGTTTTTT. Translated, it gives CASSSPWRLTGTGELFF.